Listed below are T cell receptor beta chains from one sample, sequenced in a study of T-cell reconstitution after alpha-beta-depleted transplantation in children. TCRdb reprocessed the PCR reads with MiXCR, giving one entry per CDR3 protein. The table has fewer than 350,000 distinct CDR3 sequences, around 10% seen once. The sequencing used PBMCs, collected before TCRalphabeta/CD19-depleted stem cell transplant. All receptors come from a boy under three years old with acute myeloid leukemia, due to receive a stem cell transplant. The CDR3 runs from the conserved cysteine through the conserved F or W.

v_call,cdr3_length,cdr3_aa
TRBV20-1,15,CSANLGQGGNQPQHF
TRBV7-2,13,CASSLAGRYGYTF
TRBV28,15,CASSFTTGGGYGYTF
TRBV12-3/TRBV12-4,19,CASSGLRTSGSGSTGELFF
TRBV4-3,17,CASSQDPLDRGYNEQFF
TRBV18,14,CASSNGLRSYEQYF
TRBV5-8,16,CASSPLAGGFGDTQYF
TRBV5-1,13,CASSLAEKGTQYF
TRBV10-3,16,CAINLSGTSGRDEQFF
TRBV4-2,16,CASSQARLAGIDTQYF
TRBV9,16,CASSVAPGGMNTEAFF
TRBV5-1,15,CASSTSGQGRSPLHF
TRBV3-1,13,CASSQGPSDTIYF
TRBV6-4,14,CASSADSSYNEQFF
TRBV11-1,13,CASRPGPAYEQYF
TRBV9,16,CASSVGSGGATGELFF
TRBV6-5,14,CASSYGNSNQPQHF
TRBV4-1,15,CASSQVAGVNQPQHF
TRBV7-9,13,CASSSYPGPEQFF
TRBV12-3/TRBV12-4,19,CASSLGGTSGDSSYNEQFF
TRBV27,19,CASRVLGGLPSSGANVLTF
TRBV3-1,15,CASSLVGGRANEQYF
TRBV29-1,17,CSAGTGGWRTLEAEQFF
TRBV7-2,17,CASSLRGSGRALYEQYF
TRBV28,14,CASSLRGATYEQYF
TRBV11-3,12,CASSLAPRVQYF
TRBV30,16,CAWSVRTGLGSTEAFF
TRBV3-1,16,CASSRALGGGPYEQFF
TRBV29-1,12,CSVGTGYYGYTF
TRBV7-3,15,CASSLTVGAINEQFF
TRBV28,15,CASSHSGTASYEQYF
TRBV9,16,CASSVVAGDTTGELFF
TRBV7-8,16,CASSDWEGLNYNEQFF
TRBV10-2,16,CASSESPAASTDTQYF
TRBV29-1,13,CSVLQVMNTEAFF
TRBV12-3/TRBV12-4,14,CASNRQGANQPQHF
TRBV28,12,CASHERGGEQFF
TRBV9,16,CASSPGLAGFFNEQFF
TRBV5-4,13,CASGSGRFDEQYF
TRBV2,16,CASTEYLPGQGSEQFF
TRBV7-2,14,CASSLVASDYEQYF
TRBV3-1,16,CASSHGKGDWPPVLTF
TRBV24-1,16,CATLGASGTAYNEQFF
TRBV28,15,CASRATSGNTGELFF
TRBV7-9,11,CASSSRDLRTF
TRBV28,18,CASSPGTSGGADYNEQFF
TRBV12-3/TRBV12-4,12,CASSPDYYGYTF
TRBV12-3/TRBV12-4,17,CAISGQIYPSSYNEQFF
TRBV29-1,15,CSVEDGAGSSYEQYF
TRBV10-3,14,CAIWTAGGPNTQYF
TRBV10-3,17,CTISLSASGTGVYEQYF